This T cell receptor (beta chain) was captured by sequencing in a study of blood T cell repertoires in COVID-19. Study context: Researchers got acute and convalescent COVID-19 samples from the United States, Italy and Spain. Nucleic acid was either cDNA or gDNA, and it came from T cells, B-cell-depleted T cells, or PBMCs.

The germline CDR1 and CDR2 sequences are KGHSH and LQKENI. V dropped 4 bases and J dropped 10 bases, with 10 bases sitting between them. This CDR3 spans 11 amino acids. How the authors handled the data: Reference gene primer amplification yielded estimated nucleated cell counts. Assay: immunoSEQ multiplex PCR; the TCRdb copy retains only in-frame clones and omits some. V, J and clone size derive from that table, while D and trimming were established from the DNA sequence. The repertoire consists of roughly 120,000 clones, with roughly nine tenths occurring once and the leading ten covering roughly 7.9%.

The rearrangement uses TRBV18 and TRBJ1-1; D unresolved. The sample comprised peripheral blood. This TCR was recovered from a man between 65 and 80 years old who had recovered from COVID-19. DNA of the CDR3: TGTGCCAGCTCACAACAGAACACAGCTTTCTTT. This codes for CASSQQNTAFF.